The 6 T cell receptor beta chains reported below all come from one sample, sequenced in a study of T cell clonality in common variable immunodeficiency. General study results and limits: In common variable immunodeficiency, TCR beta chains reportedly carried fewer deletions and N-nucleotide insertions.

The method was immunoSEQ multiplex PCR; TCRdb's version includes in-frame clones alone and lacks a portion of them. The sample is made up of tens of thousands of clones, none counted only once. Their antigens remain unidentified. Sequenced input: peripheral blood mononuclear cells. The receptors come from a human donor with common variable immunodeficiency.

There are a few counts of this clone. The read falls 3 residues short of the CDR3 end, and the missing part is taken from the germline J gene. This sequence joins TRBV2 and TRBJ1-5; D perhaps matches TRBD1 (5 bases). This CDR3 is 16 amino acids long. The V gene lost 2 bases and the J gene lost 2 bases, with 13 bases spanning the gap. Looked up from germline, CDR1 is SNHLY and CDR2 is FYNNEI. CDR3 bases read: TGTGCCAGCAGTGAACGGGGGTGGGGCGGCAATCAGCCC. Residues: CASSERGWGGNQP. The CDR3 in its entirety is CASSERGWGGNQPQHF.

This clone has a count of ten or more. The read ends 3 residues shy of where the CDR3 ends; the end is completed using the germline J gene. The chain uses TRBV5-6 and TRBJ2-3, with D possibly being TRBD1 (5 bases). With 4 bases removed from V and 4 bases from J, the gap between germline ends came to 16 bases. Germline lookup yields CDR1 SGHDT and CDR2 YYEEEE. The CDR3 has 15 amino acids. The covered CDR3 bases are TGTGCCAGCAGCGACAGTCCTCGTACGGCAGATACG. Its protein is CASSDSPRTADT. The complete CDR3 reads CASSDSPRTADTQYF.

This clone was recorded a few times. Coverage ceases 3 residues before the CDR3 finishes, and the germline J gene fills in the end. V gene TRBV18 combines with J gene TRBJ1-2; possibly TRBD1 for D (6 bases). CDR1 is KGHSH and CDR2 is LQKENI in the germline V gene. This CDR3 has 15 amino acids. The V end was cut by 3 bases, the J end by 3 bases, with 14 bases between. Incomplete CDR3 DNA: TGTGCCAGCTCACCGACAGGTCTAAATGACTATGGC. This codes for CASSPTGLNDYG. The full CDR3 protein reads CASSPTGLNDYGYTF.

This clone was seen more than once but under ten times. The sequenced part of the CDR3 DNA is TGTGCCAGTAGTGTACAGGGAGGGGTCGCTGAA. It yields the protein CASSVQGGVAE. The entire CDR3 protein reads CASSVQGGVAEAFF. The V gene is TRBV19, the J gene TRBJ1-1; D might be TRBD1 (6 bases). The read terminates 3 residues before the CDR3 end, so the remaining end is supplied by the germline J gene. V was trimmed by 5 bases and J by 6 bases, leaving 16 bases between them. The CDR3 is made up of 14 amino acids. Per the germline V gene, CDR1 is LNHDA and CDR2 is SQIVND (reference sequence). Full variable domain (outside the CDR3, taken from reference TRBV19 and TRBJ1-1): DGGITQSPKYLFRKEGQNVTLSCEQNLNHDAMYWYRQDPGQGLRLIYYSQIVNDFQKGDIAEGYSVSREKKESFPLTVTSAQKNPTAFYLCASSVQGGVAEAFFGQGTRLTVV.

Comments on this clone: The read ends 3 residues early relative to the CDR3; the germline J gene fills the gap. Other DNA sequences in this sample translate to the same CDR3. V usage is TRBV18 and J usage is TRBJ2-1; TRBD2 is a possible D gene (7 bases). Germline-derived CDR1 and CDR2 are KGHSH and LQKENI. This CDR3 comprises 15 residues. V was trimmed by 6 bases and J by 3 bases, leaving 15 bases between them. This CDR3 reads CASSPGRGGYNEQFF. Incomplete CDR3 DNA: TGTGCCAGCTCCCCTGGAAGGGGGGGCTACAATGAG.

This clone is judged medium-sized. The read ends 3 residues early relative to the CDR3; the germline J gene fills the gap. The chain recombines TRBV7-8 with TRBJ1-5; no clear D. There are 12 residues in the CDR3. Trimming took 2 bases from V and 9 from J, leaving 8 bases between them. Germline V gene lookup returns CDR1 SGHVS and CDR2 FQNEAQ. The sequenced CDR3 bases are TGTGCCAGCAGCTTACAGGAGGGGCCC. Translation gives CASSLQEGP. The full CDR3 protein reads CASSLQEGPQHF. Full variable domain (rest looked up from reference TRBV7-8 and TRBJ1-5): GAGVSQSPRYKVAKRGQDVALRCDPISGHVSLFWYQQALGQGPEFLTYFQNEAQLDKSGLPSDRFFAERPEGSVSTLKIQRTQQEDSAVYLCASSLQEGPQHFGDGTRLSIL.